These 22 T cell receptor beta chains were all obtained from the same sample, sequenced in a study of graft-versus-host responses after intestinal transplantation. Antigens of these TCRs are unknown. TCRdb keeps only in-frame clones here, not all; method: immunoSEQ multiplex PCR. The sample lists 80,000 to 100,000 clones; 85% to 90% were seen once. Sample: unstimulated CD4+ T cells sorted from spleen or lymph node cells, taken before intestinal transplant. Receptors were obtained from a human donor who received an intestinal transplant.

This sequence joins TRBV5-4 and TRBJ1-3; TRBD1 matches at 8 bases. The CDR3 has 15 residues. From germline, CDR1 is SGHNT and CDR2 YYREEE (reference sequence). V trimming: 4 bases; J trimming: 0 bases; junction bases outside the gene matches: 3. CDR3 protein: CASSGQGLSGNTIYF. The CDR3 nucleotides read TGTGCCAGCAGCGGACAGGGCCTCTCTGGAAACACCATATATTTT. Drawing the rest from reference TRBV5-4 and TRBJ1-3, the complete variable domain is ETGVTQSPTHLIKTRGQQVTLRCSSQSGHNTVSWYQQALGQGPQFIFQYYREEENGRGNFPPRFSGLQFPNYSSELNVNALELDDSALYLCASSGQGLSGNTIYFGEGSWLTVV.

This clone was counted a few times. The genes are TRBV15 and TRBJ1-4, with D possibly being TRBD1 (5 bases). V shed 3 bases and J shed 5 bases, with 7 bases lying between them. Germline CDR1 reads LNHNV; CDR2 reads YYDKDF (reference sequence). The CDR3 is made up of 13 amino acids. The CDR3 DNA follows: TGTGCCACCAGCAGGGGGCCAAATGAAAAACTGTTTTTT. Its translation: CATSRGPNEKLFF.

This chain joins TRBV15 and TRBJ2-7; 7 bases are a match to TRBD2. The CDR3 loop spans 15 amino acids. Germline CDR1 and CDR2: LNHNV and YYDKDF (reference sequence). The J segment lost 0 bases and the V segment lost 4 bases, leaving 6 bases of the junction unmatched. CDR3 region: CATSKGRDYSYEQYF. DNA for the CDR3: TGTGCCACCAGCAAAGGCCGGGACTACTCCTACGAGCAGTACTTC.

The chain employs TRBV27 and TRBJ2-7; 8 bases align to TRBD2. J gave up 3 bases and V 1 base, and 8 bases lay outside the gene matches. Germline loops: CDR1 MNHEY, CDR2 SMNVEV (reference sequence). The CDR3 consists of 16 residues. Written as DNA, the CDR3 is TGTGCCAGCAGTTTATTCAGCGGGGGCTCAAACTACGAGCAGTACTTC. Its translation is CASSLFSGGSNYEQYF.

V is TRBV10-2 and J is TRBJ2-5; 8 bases map to TRBD1. Matching the DNA end better, TRBJ2-7 makes the J call doubtful. This CDR3 comprises 13 residues. Germline V gene data show CDR1 as WSHSY and CDR2 as SAAADI. The CDR3 region has the DNA TGCGCCAGCAGGGGGACAGGCTCCTACGAGCAGTACTTC. Encoded protein: CASRGTGSYEQYF.

The chain is built from TRBV10-1 and TRBJ1-4; the D gene is possibly TRBD1 (6 bases). The germline V and J ends were trimmed by 10 bases and 7 bases, with 16 bases remaining between them. Per germline, CDR1 WNHNN and CDR2 SYGVQD (reference sequence). The CDR3 runs 13 residues. For the CDR3, the DNA is TGCGCCACCTCGTCGGACAGATCTGAAAAACTGTTTTTT. This translates into CATSSDRSEKLFF.

CDR3 amino acids: CASSAQILRGLNEQFF. The CDR3 DNA is TGTGCCAGCAGCGCTCAAATCCTACGAGGACTCAATGAGCAGTTCTTC. The chain has TRBV9 and TRBJ2-1, with D possibly TRBD2 on 5 matching bases. The germline V and J ends were trimmed by 3 bases and 6 bases, with 19 bases remaining between them. Germline values: CDR1 SGDLS, CDR2 YYNGEE. CDR3 length: 16 residues.

J is TRBJ2-6 and V is TRBV6-5; no clear D gene. This CDR3 comprises 14 residues. V lost 2 bases and J 2 bases, leaving 4 bases between the germline ends. Per germline, CDR1 MNHEY and CDR2 SVGAGI. The CDR3 DNA reads as TGTGCCAGCAGTTACCTCCCTGGGGCCAACGTCCTGACTTTC. This gives the protein CASSYLPGANVLTF.

V is TRBV7-3 and J is TRBJ1-2, with a possible D match to TRBD1 (5 bases). Trimming stripped 2 bases from V and 9 bases from J, with 19 bases between. The CDR3 consists of 15 residues. Germline V gene lookup returns CDR1 SGHTA and CDR2 FQGTGA. This CDR3 reads CASSLQSVGGGSYTF. CDR3 in DNA: TGTGCCAGCAGCTTACAGAGTGTCGGGGGGGGTAGCTACACCTTC.

This clone appeared once. The chain recombines TRBV5-1 with TRBJ1-2; D is ambiguous. Between the trimmed V and J ends, which lost 7 bases and 3 bases, there was a span of 10 bases. Germline lookup yields CDR1 SGHRS and CDR2 YFSETQ. This CDR3 has 12 residues. CDR3 nucleotide sequence: TGCGCCAGCGGGGAGGCGGACTATGGCTACACCTTC. Its translation: CASGEADYGYTF.

The sample holds one count of this clone. The chain couples TRBV2 to TRBJ1-1; possible D gene TRBD1, 6 bases. Trimming removed 7 bases from V and 6 bases from J, with 21 bases in between. This CDR3 comprises 15 residues. CDR1 and CDR2 (germline): SNHLY, FYNNEI. DNA for the CDR3: TGTGCCAGCACCCCAGGGGCGCTGGGGCAATCTGAAGCTTTCTTT. Its protein is CASTPGALGQSEAFF.

The chain has TRBV5-4 and TRBJ2-1; no clear D gene. V dropped 0 bases and J dropped 2 bases, with 12 bases sitting between them. CDR1 SGHNT and CDR2 YYREEE come from the germline V gene (reference sequence). The CDR3 is 16 amino acids. The CDR3 DNA reads TGTGCCAGCAGCTTGGACGCCAGTCCCCCCTACAATGAGCAGTTCTTC. Translated: CASSLDASPPYNEQFF.

This clone was detected only a few times. This chain joins TRBV7-2 and TRBJ1-2; D gene ambiguous. Germline values: CDR1 SGHTA, CDR2 FQGNSA. V was clipped by 5 bases and J by 8 bases, with 15 bases between them. This CDR3 is built from 13 residues. The CDR3 protein is CASSPSGYGGYTF. The CDR3, as DNA: TGTGCCAGCAGCCCGAGCGGGTATGGGGGCTACACCTTC.

This clone was observed a handful of times. The V and J genes are TRBV4-1 and TRBJ1-6; 7 bases fit TRBD1. CDR3 size: 15 residues. The germline V gene has CDR1 MGHRA and CDR2 YSYEKL. Losses at the gene ends were 1 base for V and 9 bases for J; bases not matched to a gene: 6. For the CDR3, the DNA is TGCGCCAGCAGCCAAGGTCGGGACAGCGCTTCACCCCTCCACTTT. Translated, it gives CASSQGRDSASPLHF.

The chain carries TRBV15 and TRBJ2-3, with unresolved D. CDR1 is LNHNV, CDR2 YYDKDF, per germline (reference sequence). This CDR3 has 13 residues. V was shortened by 2 bases and J by 3 bases, with 6 bases between the two germline ends. CDR3 in DNA: TGTGCCACCAGCAGACTACTGACAGATACGCAGTATTTT. This gives the protein CATSRLLTDTQYF.

V is TRBV4-2 and J is TRBJ2-1; TRBD2 aligns across 10 bases. The ends lost 4 bases at V and 6 bases at J; junction bases unmatched: 6. From germline, CDR1 is LGHNA and CDR2 YNFKEQ. The CDR3 runs 15 residues. The CDR3 here is CASSPTSGQTNEQFF. CDR3 in DNA: TGTGCCAGCAGCCCGACTAGCGGGCAAACCAATGAGCAGTTCTTC.

The CDR3 loop is CASSGTGTSNTGELFF. In DNA form, the CDR3 reads TGTGCCAGCAGCGGCACCGGGACTTCAAACACCGGGGAGCTGTTTTTT. The chain couples TRBV5-4 to TRBJ2-2, with a possible D match to TRBD2 (6 bases). Trimming left V 4 bases short and J 2 bases short, with 15 bases between. This CDR3 has 16 residues. Germline loops: CDR1 SGHNT, CDR2 YYREEE (reference sequence).

The chain combines TRBV7-9 with TRBJ2-2, with 9 bases lining up with TRBD2. There are 14 residues in the CDR3. Germline V lookup: CDR1 SEHNR, CDR2 FQNEAQ (reference sequence). The J segment lost 5 bases and the V segment lost 4 bases, leaving 2 bases of the junction unmatched. In DNA form, the CDR3 reads TGTGCCAGCAGCTCAAGCGGGGGGACCGGGGAGCTGTTTTTT. Protein product: CASSSSGGTGELFF.

Only a few counts were recorded for this clone. The chain employs TRBV7-9 and TRBJ1-2; unclear D gene. V gave up 1 base and J gave up 8 bases, with 14 bases separating them. The CDR3 has 14 residues. Germline V gene data show CDR1 as SEHNR and CDR2 as FQNEAQ (reference sequence). The CDR3 loop reads CASSLEPQRWGYTF. The CDR3 nucleotides are TGTGCCAGCAGCTTAGAGCCACAGCGGTGGGGCTACACCTTC.

The chain carries TRBV6-5 and TRBJ2-1; D is possibly TRBD2 (6 bases). Germline V gene sequence: CDR1 MNHEY, CDR2 SVGAGI. V was clipped by 2 bases and J by 8 bases, with 13 bases between them. The CDR3 is made up of 14 amino acids. The CDR3 coding sequence is TGTGCCAGCAGTTACACGGCGGGGCCGGATGAGCAGTTCTTC. Its translation: CASSYTAGPDEQFF.

The V and J genes are TRBV18 and TRBJ1-4; 7 nucleotides agree with TRBD1. V gave up 6 bases and J gave up 4 bases; unmatched junction bases: 8. This CDR3 is 15 amino acids long. From germline, CDR1 is KGHSH and CDR2 LQKENI. Here the CDR3 reads CASSPRQGHNEKLFF. The CDR3 DNA reads TGTGCCAGCTCTCCCCGACAGGGCCATAATGAAAAACTGTTTTTT. Together with reference TRBV18 and TRBJ1-4, the CDR3 gives the full variable domain: NAGVMQNPRHLVRRRGQEARLRCSPMKGHSHVYWYRQLPEEGLKFMVYLQKENIIDESGMPKERFSAEFPKEGPSILRIQQVVRGDSAAYFCASSPRQGHNEKLFFGSGTQLSVL.

The rearrangement links TRBV28 to TRBJ2-7; D perhaps matches TRBD2 (5 bases). CDR3 length equals 14 residues. The germline gives CDR1 MDHEN, CDR2 SYDVKM. V gave up 7 bases and J gave up 0 bases, with 13 bases separating them. CDR3 region: CASNKPGISYEQYF. In nucleotides, the CDR3 is TGTGCCAGCAACAAGCCCGGGATCTCCTACGAGCAGTACTTC.